This entry is about one TCR beta chain. The target antigen is unknown. A junction boundary mismatches the germline segment, possibly from a read error. Germline V gives CDR1 SNHLY, CDR2 FYNNEI. The CDR3 loop spans 15 amino acids. This sample was taken from a study of cytomegalovirus exposure and HLA in healthy donors. Study-wide results and limits: The likely explanation for a cluster of highly shared sequence variants was sequencing artifact. Reports indicated that the classifier achieved high specificity and sensitivity in diagnosing cytomegalovirus status. On later analysis, the bulk of CMV-associated TCR beta chains appeared to be HLA-restricted. A later look showed TCR association rates differing by HLA locus, highest for DRB1 and lowest for HLA-C.

Primers for the PCR totalled 60 Vbeta and 13 Jbeta. Only in-frame clones appear in the TCRdb table, and some are missing; sequencing was by immunoSEQ multiplex PCR. The sample includes 100,000 to 150,000 clones, more than 75% seen only once; the top ten take 1.8%. This chain links TRBV2 with TRBJ1-6, with D maybe TRBD1 (5 bases). This clonotype was sampled from a man aged 18 to 29 in good health and CMV-seronegative. The specimen was PBMCs. The CDR3: CASTARGIVSSHLHF. The CDR3 nucleotides read TGTGCCAGCACGGCTCGGGGGATCGTCAGTTCACACCTCCACTTT. The whole variable domain, filled in from reference TRBV2 and TRBJ1-6, reads EPEVTQTPSHQVTQMGQEVILRCVPISNHLYFYWYRQILGQKVEFLVSFYNNEISEKSEIFDDQFSVERPDGSNFTLKIRSTKLEDSAMYFCASTARGIVSSHLHFGNGTRLTVT.